Listed below are T cell receptor beta chains from one sample, sequenced in a study of beta chain features in type 1 diabetes. Libraries were prepared by immunoSEQ multiplex PCR; TCRdb keeps only in-frame clonotypes and omits some of them. The sample contains fewer than 30,000 clones, roughly three fifths of which appear only once. The sequencing input was Tregs from blood. These receptors came from a young woman with type 1 diabetes. Each CDR3 is given with its conserved first and last residue. The D gene is left open where the match is weak. A clone size is listed for some rows: how often the clone was seen (once, few, many), or a class if it is expanded.

once	TRBV11-3	-	TRBJ1-1	CASSSGQFGSEAFF	TGTGCCAGCAGCTCCGGACAGTTCGGATCTGAAGCTTTCTTT
-	TRBV19	TRBD1	TRBJ1-1	CASNPGQGRTEAFF	TGTGCCAGTAACCCTGGACAGGGGAGGACTGAAGCTTTCTTT
-	TRBV5-1	-	TRBJ1-1	CASSSPGGTATNTEAFF	TGCGCCAGCAGCTCCCCGGGGGGTACAGCGACGAACACTGAAGCTTTCTTT
-	TRBV6-6	TRBD2	TRBJ2-1	CASKESGRATNEQFF	TGTGCCAGCAAAGAAAGCGGGAGGGCCACCAATGAGCAGTTCTTC
-	TRBV7-8	-	TRBJ1-1	CASSLVISRGRTEAFF	TGTGCCAGCAGCTTAGTTATTTCGCGGGGACGCACTGAAGCTTTCTTT
-	TRBV5-1	-	TRBJ2-4	CASSLAPFAGNIQYF	TGCGCCAGCAGCTTGGCCCCCTTTGCGGGAAACATTCAGTACTTC
once	TRBV30	-	TRBJ2-1	CAWSPEAWGEEQFF	TGTGCCTGGAGTCCCGAAGCCTGGGGGGAGGAGCAGTTCTTC
few	TRBV18	TRBD2	TRBJ2-3	CASSPPGTSDLRGDTQYF	TGTGCCAGCTCACCCCCCGGGACTAGCGACTTGAGGGGAGATACGCAGTATTTT
-	TRBV28	-	TRBJ2-4	CASSSGQGGLAKNIQYF	TGTGCCAGCAGTTCAGGCCAGGGAGGTCTAGCCAAAAACATTCAGTACTTC
-	TRBV14	-	TRBJ2-7	CASSHPDTSYEQYF	TGTGCCAGCAGCCACCCAGACACTTCCTACGAGCAGTACTTC
-	TRBV23-1	-	TRBJ1-1	CSSSQSGVSGTEAFF	TGCTCCAGCAGTCAATCGGGAGTCTCGGGCACTGAAGCTTTCTTT
-	TRBV28	-	TRBJ1-5	CASSLLGPNQPQHF	TGTGCCAGCAGTTTGTTGGGCCCCAATCAGCCCCAGCATTTT
-	TRBV13	-	TRBJ2-2	CASSLAGNTGELFF	TGTGCCAGCAGCTTAGCGGGAAACACCGGGGAGCTGTTTTTT
-	TRBV9	-	TRBJ2-2	CASSAAGTTTGELFF	TGTGCCAGCAGCGCCGCCGGGACAACCACCGGGGAGCTGTTTTTT
few	TRBV18	-	TRBJ2-4	CASSPPGAGVTKNIQYF	TGTGCCAGCTCACCACCCGGAGCAGGGGTAACCAAAAACATTCAGTACTTC
-	TRBV6-1	-	TRBJ2-1	CASRAVSEQFF	TGTGCCAGCAGGGCCGTAAGTGAGCAGTTCTTC
few	TRBV7-2	TRBD1	TRBJ2-1	CASSRQGQGRKNEQFF	TGTGCCAGCAGTCGACAAGGACAGGGAAGGAAAAATGAGCAGTTCTTC
-	TRBV29-1	-	TRBJ2-5	CSVKKWTARETQYF	TGCAGCGTCAAAAAATGGACAGCCCGGGAGACCCAGTACTTC
-	TRBV27	TRBD1	TRBJ1-6	CASSLFGTGEFSDSPLHF	TGTGCCAGCAGTTTATTCGGGACAGGGGAATTTTCGGATTCACCCCTCCACTTT
few	TRBV5-1	TRBD1	TRBJ2-7	CASSSTGGGEQYF	TGCGCCAGCAGCTCCACAGGGGGCGGCGAGCAGTACTTC
few	TRBV27	TRBD1	TRBJ2-2	CASRGQGGTGELFF	TGTGCCAGCAGGGGACAGGGAGGTACCGGGGAGCTGTTTTTT
-	TRBV28	-	TRBJ1-4	CASIGLGEKLFF	TGTGCCAGCATCGGCCTCGGGGAAAAACTGTTTTTT
-	TRBV28	TRBD2	TRBJ2-5	CASSSSGTSRKYQETQYF	TGTGCCAGCAGTTCATCCGGGACTAGCAGAAAGTACCAAGAGACCCAGTACTTC
-	TRBV19	-	TRBJ1-1	CASSREGNTEAFF	TGTGCCAGTAGCAGGGAGGGGAACACTGAAGCTTTCTTT
few	TRBV6-5	-	TRBJ2-3	CASSYNGGNADTQYF	TGTGCCAGCAGTTATAACGGCGGGAACGCAGATACGCAGTATTTT
few	TRBV7-3	TRBD2	TRBJ2-3	CASSPGTTTDTQYF	TGTGCCAGCAGCCCCGGGACTACTACAGATACGCAGTATTTT
once	TRBV7-9	-	TRBJ1-5	CASSSQGGDQPQHF	TGTGCCAGCAGCTCACAGGGAGGGGATCAGCCCCAGCATTTT
few	TRBV7-2	-	TRBJ2-3	CASSFRRPGGTDTQYF	TGTGCCAGCAGCTTTCGCCGGCCAGGGGGCACAGATACGCAGTATTTT
-	TRBV4-1	-	TRBJ2-1	CASSLEDFAYNEQFF	TGCGCCAGCAGCCTAGAGGACTTCGCCTACAATGAGCAGTTCTTC
-	TRBV7-2	TRBD2	TRBJ2-7	CASSLGTSGRYRDF	TGTGCCAGCAGCTTAGGGACTAGCGGGAGGTACAGGGACTTC
few	TRBV10-2	TRBD2	TRBJ2-2	CASSESKLAGGPGELFF	TGCGCCAGCAGTGAGTCCAAACTAGCGGGAGGGCCCGGGGAGCTGTTTTTT
-	TRBV7-2	-	TRBJ1-3	CASSPQHGGNTIYF	TGTGCCAGCAGTCCCCAACATGGTGGAAACACCATATATTTT
-	TRBV19	-	TRBJ2-5	CASATGFQETQYF	TGTGCCAGTGCCACAGGGTTCCAAGAGACCCAGTACTTC
few	TRBV19	-	TRBJ1-5	CASSPQIGARNQPQHF	TGTGCCAGTAGTCCCCAGATTGGGGCGCGCAATCAGCCCCAGCATTTT
-	TRBV14	-	TRBJ2-2	CASRRGSTGELFF	TGTGCCAGCCGGAGGGGCTCCACCGGGGAGCTGTTTTTT
once	TRBV7-3	TRBD1	TRBJ2-5	CASSWGQATQETQYF	TGTGCCAGCAGCTGGGGACAGGCCACCCAAGAGACCCAGTACTTC
few	TRBV19	-	TRBJ1-4	CASSGQGPLLFF	TGTGCCAGTAGTGGGCAGGGGCCGTTACTGTTTTTT
-	TRBV18	-	TRBJ1-1	CASSPPSTGGNTEAFF	TGTGCCAGCTCACCACCGTCGACAGGAGGGAACACTGAAGCTTTCTTT
few	TRBV14	-	TRBJ2-3	CASRPGGSTDTQYF	TGTGCCAGCAGACCCGGGGGAAGCACAGATACGCAGTATTTT
-	TRBV5-1	TRBD2	TRBJ2-2	CASSLSGRAGTGELFF	TGCGCCAGCAGCTTGAGCGGGAGGGCGGGCACCGGGGAGCTGTTTTTT
-	TRBV11-2	-	TRBJ1-1	CASGGRGGGDEAFF	TGTGCCAGCGGGGGTCGGGGAGGGGGGGATGAAGCTTTCTTT
-	TRBV2	-	TRBJ2-7	CASLKWASYEQYF	TGTGCCAGCTTGAAATGGGCTTCCTACGAGCAGTACTTC
-	TRBV4-1	TRBD2	TRBJ2-1	CASSQSSGPSGRHEQFF	TGCGCCAGCAGCCAAAGCAGTGGGCCTAGCGGGAGACACGAGCAGTTCTTC
-	TRBV7-2	-	TRBJ1-5	CASSSSPGPQHF	TGTGCCAGCAGCTCCTCGCCGGGACCCCAGCATTTT
few	TRBV7-9	-	TRBJ2-1	CASSSYGVADEQFF	TGTGCCAGCAGCTCATACGGGGTGGCCGATGAGCAGTTCTTC
-	TRBV2	TRBD1	TRBJ1-2	CASRKTGGGYGYTF	TGTGCCAGCAGAAAAACAGGGGGTGGATATGGCTACACCTTC
-	TRBV7-2	-	TRBJ1-1	CASSTGGDTEAFF	TGTGCCAGCAGCACGGGGGGGGACACTGAAGCTTTCTTT
-	TRBV29-1	TRBD1	TRBJ2-6	CSVGRGPSSGANVLTF	TGCAGCGTTGGCAGGGGGCCCTCCTCTGGGGCCAACGTCCTGACTTTC
few	TRBV7-2	-	TRBJ2-1	CASGAPGEQFF	TGTGCCAGTGGGGCACCGGGTGAGCAGTTCTTC
-	TRBV25-1	TRBD2	TRBJ2-1	CASSDTSGPHNEQFF	TGTGCCAGCAGTGACACTAGCGGGCCCCACAATGAGCAGTTCTTC
-	TRBV12-5	TRBD2	TRBJ2-1	CASGLLAGVSYNEQFF	TGTGCTAGTGGTTTGCTGGCGGGAGTTTCCTACAATGAGCAGTTCTTC
-	TRBV7-2	-	TRBJ1-1	CASSREMVRTEAFF	TGTGCCAGCAGCCGTGAAATGGTGCGGACTGAAGCTTTCTTT
-	TRBV7-9	TRBD1	TRBJ2-3	CASRSRDRLSTDTQYF	TGTGCCAGCAGATCCCGGGACAGGCTTAGCACAGATACGCAGTATTTT
few	TRBV7-8	-	TRBJ2-5	CASSLVFNPEATQYF	TGTGCCAGCAGCTTAGTGTTTAATCCGGAGGCGACCCAGTACTTC
-	TRBV5-6	TRBD2	TRBJ2-1	CASSRPGLAETYNEQFF	TGTGCCAGCAGTCGACCTGGACTAGCGGAGACCTACAATGAGCAGTTCTTC
-	TRBV18	TRBD1	TRBJ2-7	CASSPTTGGYEQYF	TGTGCCAGCTCACCCACCACAGGGGGCTACGAGCAGTACTTC
-	TRBV7-2	-	TRBJ1-4	CASSPQQGGGEKLFF	TGTGCCAGCAGCCCACAACAGGGTGGGGGTGAAAAACTGTTTTTT
few	TRBV4-1	-	TRBJ1-3	CASSPTPPGVKAIYF	TGCGCCAGCAGCCCCACACCACCGGGGGTAAAGGCCATATATTTT
-	TRBV10-1	TRBD2	TRBJ2-1	CASNRSGRSRDEQFF	TGCGCCAGCAACAGGAGCGGGAGAAGCCGGGATGAGCAGTTCTTC
-	TRBV10-2	TRBD2	TRBJ2-7	CASRPSGTYEQYF	TGCGCCAGCAGGCCTAGCGGTACCTACGAGCAGTACTTC